Presented here are 15 T cell receptor beta chains from one specimen sequenced in a study of T-cell reconstitution after alpha-beta-depleted transplantation in children. Preparation of the TCRbeta library involved a method that used unique molecular identifiers. TCRdb re-called the PCR reads with MiXCR, one entry per CDR3 protein. The sample shows about 980,000 distinct CDR3 sequences, roughly 29% of them seen only once. Sequenced material: PBMCs, mostly from graft donor cells, taken 360 days after TCRalphabeta/CD19-depleted stem cell transplant. Source of these receptors: a boy under two years old who had a stem cell transplant for SCID, so the T cells may come from the graft donor.

V is TRBV24-1 and J is TRBJ2-1, with D tentatively TRBD2 (7 bases). The germline V and J ends were trimmed by 8 bases and 6 bases, with 19 bases remaining between them. The CDR3 runs to 15 residues. Germline V gene sequence: CDR1 KGHDR, CDR2 SFDVKD. The CDR3 nucleotides are TGTGCCACCAACCCGAACGGGGGGCGGGTCAATGAGCAGTTCTTC. Protein sequence: CATNPNGGRVNEQFF.

The chain joins TRBV11-2 to TRBJ2-7; unclear D gene. The CDR3 has 14 amino acids. Germline V gene lookup returns CDR1 SGHAT and CDR2 FQNNGV. V dropped 5 bases and J dropped 4 bases, with 15 bases sitting between them. CDR3 in amino acids: CASSPLAGQYEQYF. The DNA for the CDR3 is TGTGCCAGCAGCCCGTTGGCCGGGCAGTACGAGCAGTACTTC.

The rearrangement links TRBV19 to TRBJ1-1, with D maybe TRBD1 (6 bases). The V gene's germline CDR1 is LNHDA and CDR2 SQIVND (reference sequence). V lost 1 base, J lost 7 bases, and 13 bases lay in between. There are 14 residues in the CDR3. This CDR3 reads CASSIAGGRNEAFF. Here the CDR3 DNA reads TGTGCCAGTAGTATAGCCGGGGGGCGAAATGAAGCTTTCTTT. The complete variable domain, with remaining parts taken from reference TRBV19 and TRBJ1-1, reads DGGITQSPKYLFRKEGQNVTLSCEQNLNHDAMYWYRQDPGQGLRLIYYSQIVNDFQKGDIAEGYSVSREKKESFPLTVTSAQKNPTAFYLCASSIAGGRNEAFFGQGTRLTVV.

The chain is built from TRBV6-5 and TRBJ1-3, with 7 bases that match TRBD1. After removal of 4 bases from V and 0 bases from J, the junction contained 12 bases not matched to a gene. Germline CDR1 is MNHEY and CDR2 is SVGAGI. This CDR3 has 18 amino acids. CDR3 amino acids: CASSSRKDRLLSGNTIYF. In nucleotides, the CDR3 is TGTGCCAGCAGTTCCAGAAAGGACAGGTTGCTCTCTGGAAACACCATATATTTT.

The table lists this clonotype with a few counts. The J gene is TRBJ2-5, the V gene TRBV6-2 or TRBV6-3; TRBD2 matches 9 bases. The CDR3 spans 15 residues. The V segment lost 6 bases and the J segment 4 bases; nucleotides outside the gene matches: 9. Germline assignment: CDR1 MNHEY and CDR2 SVGEGT. The CDR3, as DNA: TGTGCCAGCAGGCGAGCGGGAGGTGGCGTAGAGACCCAGTACTTC. Amino acids: CASRRAGGGVETQYF.

The CDR3 region is CSASRTGELFF. The CDR3, as DNA: TGCAGTGCTTCAAGGACCGGGGAGCTGTTTTTT. The rearrangement uses TRBV20-1 and TRBJ2-2; D is unclear. Per germline, CDR1 DFQATT and CDR2 SNEGSKA (reference sequence). The V gene lost 5 bases and the J gene lost 5 bases, with 6 bases spanning the gap. This CDR3 comprises 11 residues.

The rearrangement joins TRBV7-2 to TRBJ2-5; D possibly uses TRBD1 or TRBD2 (6 bases each). The CDR3 has 16 amino acids. V was pared by 5 bases and J by 4 bases, with 20 bases between. In germline, CDR1 is SGHTA, CDR2 FQGNSA. CDR3 sequence reads: CASSPGTRRGVETQYF. CDR3 sequence (DNA): TGTGCCAGCAGCCCGGGGACCCGAAGGGGGGTAGAGACCCAGTACTTC.

This clonotype has only a few counts. The chain links TRBV20-1 to TRBJ1-1; D may be TRBD1 (6 bases). Germline lookup yields CDR1 DFQATT and CDR2 SNEGSKA (reference sequence). Trimming pared 0 bases from V and 7 bases from J, leaving 18 bases between. This CDR3 is built from 15 residues. The CDR3 DNA reads as TGCAGTGCTAGAGATCCAGGCTTCAGGGGCAGTGAAGCTTTCTTT. It translates to CSARDPGFRGSEAFF.

This rearrangement joins TRBV15 to TRBJ1-1; no definite D call. V was pared by 9 bases and J by 0 bases, with 11 bases between. This CDR3 region has 13 residues. The germline gives CDR1 LNHNV, CDR2 YYDKDF (reference sequence). The CDR3 sequence: CATGLGMNTEAFF. As DNA, the CDR3 is TGTGCCACAGGGCTCGGGATGAACACTGAAGCTTTCTTT. The full variable domain, in which reference TRBV15 and TRBJ1-1 provide the parts outside the CDR3, is DAMVIQNPRYQVTQFGKPVTLSCSQTLNHNVMYWYQQKSSQAPKLLFHYYDKDFNNEADTPDNFQSRRPNTSFCFLDIRSPGLGDTAMYLCATGLGMNTEAFFGQGTRLTVV.

The rearrangement links TRBV20-1 to TRBJ2-4; D gene unclear. Trimming stripped 3 bases from V and 2 bases from J, with 14 bases between. In germline, CDR1 is DFQATT, CDR2 SNEGSKA (reference sequence). The CDR3 has 15 residues. CDR3 sequence reads: CSASTGSLPKNIQYF. The CDR3 DNA sequence: TGCAGTGCTAGTACGGGCAGTCTGCCCAAAAACATTCAGTACTTC.

This clonotype was seen a few times. This chain links TRBV28 with TRBJ2-2, with 12 bases lining up with TRBD2. V was pared by 5 bases and J by 3 bases, with 10 bases of the junction left unmatched. Germline V gives CDR1 MDHEN, CDR2 SYDVKM. The CDR3 has 18 residues. The CDR3 sequence: CASSPQWLAGGHTGELFF. In DNA, the CDR3 is TGTGCCAGCAGTCCCCAATGGCTAGCGGGGGGGCACACCGGGGAGCTGTTTTTT.

Only a few counts were recorded for this clonotype. The chain uses TRBV7-2 and TRBJ2-7, with a possible D match to TRBD1 (5 bases). The germline V gene has CDR1 SGHTA and CDR2 FQGNSA. V was clipped by 2 bases and J by 2 bases, with 13 bases between them. The CDR3 sequence is 15 residues long. DNA of the CDR3: TGTGCCAGCAGCTTACTCAGGGAAAAGACCTACGAGCAGTACTTC. It yields the protein CASSLLREKTYEQYF. The full variable domain, completed using reference TRBV7-2 and TRBJ2-7, is GAGVSQSPSNKVTEKGKDVELRCDPISGHTALYWYRQSLGQGLEFLIYFQGNSAPDKSGLPSDRFSAERTGGSVSTLTIQRTQQEDSAVYLCASSLLREKTYEQYFGPGTRLTVT.

This clonotype was detected a few times. V is TRBV20-1 and J is TRBJ2-3; TRBD1 agrees at 10 bases. The CDR3 contains 15 residues. The V and J ends lost 6 bases and 3 bases, in that order; junction bases with no gene match: 9. Germline CDR1 and CDR2: DFQATT and SNEGSKA (reference sequence). In nucleotides, the CDR3 is TGCAGTGCGAGCCAGACAGGGGGCCGGACAGATACGCAGTATTTT. Protein product: CSASQTGGRTDTQYF.

The chain links TRBV28 to TRBJ1-5; no definite D call. V was pared by 5 bases and J by 0 bases, with 5 bases between. Germline V CDR1 and CDR2: MDHEN, SYDVKM. This CDR3 has 13 amino acids. This CDR3 is CASSAFSNQPQHF. CDR3 sequence (DNA): TGTGCCAGCAGTGCCTTTAGCAATCAGCCCCAGCATTTT.

This clonotype was counted only a few times. The CDR3 DNA reads as TGTGCCAGCAGCAACTTTAACAGGGGTGCGCCAGATACGCAGTATTTT. It specifies CASSNFNRGAPDTQYF. V usage is TRBV12-3 or TRBV12-4 and J usage is TRBJ2-3; 7 positions match TRBD1. This CDR3 contains 16 residues. The ends lost 6 bases at V and 4 bases at J; junction bases unmatched: 13.